The 29 T cell receptor beta chains below all came from one sample that was sequenced in a study of T cells after yellow fever vaccination. MiXCR, applied by TCRdb to the 5' RACE reads, yields one record per CDR3 protein. The data show about 75,000 distinct CDR3 sequences, more than 5.5% seen once. Source: CD8+ T cells sorted from PBMCs, taken more than 8 days after the first yellow fever vaccination. These TCRs come from a man younger than 30 who received the YFV17D yellow fever vaccine.

J is TRBJ2-3 and V is TRBV7-6; 14 bases agree with TRBD2. V trimming: 2 bases; J trimming: 2 bases; junction bases outside the gene matches: 3. This CDR3 comprises 17 residues. Germline CDR1 reads SGHVS; CDR2 reads FNYEAQ. CDR3 region: CASSLSGLAGVTDTQYF. CDR3 nucleotide sequence: TGTGCCAGCAGCTTATCGGGACTAGCGGGGGTCACAGATACGCAGTATTTT.

The rearrangement joins TRBV4-3 to TRBJ2-3; 9 bases map to TRBD2. V lost 0 bases, J lost 6 bases, and 16 bases stayed unmatched. CDR1 LGHNA and CDR2 YSLEER come from the germline V gene. The CDR3 sequence is 19 residues long. This CDR3 reads CASSQEFTRLAGTTDTQYF. The CDR3 region has the DNA TGCGCCAGCAGCCAAGAGTTTACCCGTCTAGCGGGGACCACTGATACGCAGTATTTT.

In this sample, this clonotype turned up a few times. This chain connects TRBV12-3 or TRBV12-4 to TRBJ2-5; 11 nucleotides line up with TRBD1. The CDR3 consists of 13 residues. The trim removed 10 bases at V and 5 bases at J, leaving 6 bases unmatched. The CDR3 reads CATWTGGGETQYF. DNA of the CDR3: TGTGCCACCTGGACAGGGGGCGGTGAGACCCAGTACTTC.

The V gene is TRBV4-3, the J gene TRBJ2-3, with TRBD2 as a possible D gene (5 bases). The germline V gene encodes CDR1 LGHNA and CDR2 YSLEER. V was shortened by 4 bases and J by 13 bases, with 21 bases between the two germline ends. The length of the CDR3 is 14 residues. CDR3 sequence (DNA): TGCGCCAGCAGCCCCGGCGTCTTCGGAGGAGTAGAGTATTTT. This codes for CASSPGVFGGVEYF.

This clonotype appeared many times. The J gene is TRBJ1-2, the V gene TRBV10-3, with 7 positions matching TRBD1. CDR3 length equals 16 residues. Per the germline V gene, CDR1 is ENHRY and CDR2 is SYGVKD. With V trimmed by 3 bases and J by 0 bases, 7 bases remained unmatched. The CDR3 DNA sequence: TGTGCCATCAGTGACCCGGGACAGTCATCTAACTATGGCTACACCTTC. Translated, it gives CAISDPGQSSNYGYTF.

This clonotype was observed at least ten times. The chain employs TRBV14 and TRBJ2-2; no clear D gene. Trimming stripped 1 base from V and 2 bases from J, with 8 bases between. Per the germline V gene, CDR1 is SGHDN and CDR2 is FVKESK. This CDR3 contains 15 residues. The CDR3 coding sequence is TGTGCCAGCAGCCAAGTATCGAGCAACACCGGGGAGCTGTTTTTT. Translating it yields CASSQVSSNTGELFF.

V is TRBV12-3 or TRBV12-4 and J is TRBJ1-4, with a weak D call TRBD1 (6 bases). The CDR3 runs 17 residues. Between the trimmed V and J ends, which lost 3 bases and 0 bases, there was a span of 14 bases. As DNA, the CDR3 is TGTGCCAGCAGTTTGTCATGGGGGCTTGCAACTAATGAAAAACTGTTTTTT. Protein product: CASSLSWGLATNEKLFF.

The rearrangement joins TRBV12-3 or TRBV12-4 to TRBJ2-7; no clear D. The CDR3 runs to 13 residues. The V end lost 4 bases, the J end lost 0 bases, and 7 bases lay between the germline ends. The CDR3 spells CASSYGYSYEQYF. The CDR3 nucleotides are TGTGCCAGCAGTTACGGATACTCCTACGAGCAGTACTTC.

This clonotype was observed at least ten times. CDR3 in amino acids: CASSLLAAPTKWQFF. In DNA, the CDR3 is TGCGCCAGCAGCTTGTTAGCGGCACCGACAAAGTGGCAGTTCTTC. J is TRBJ2-1 and V is TRBV5-1; possibly TRBD2 for D (6 bases). Trimming shortened V by 1 base and J by 12 bases, and 20 bases separated the two germline ends. The germline V gene has CDR1 SGHRS and CDR2 YFSETQ. The length of the CDR3 is 15 residues.

This clonotype was seen a few times. The chain combines TRBV9 with TRBJ1-6, with 7 bases lining up with TRBD1. With V trimmed by 3 bases and J by 7 bases, 7 bases remained unmatched. CDR1 is SGDLS, CDR2 YYNGEE, per germline. This CDR3 has 15 amino acids. CDR3 sequence reads: CASSAGDSLNSPLHF. The DNA of the CDR3 is TGTGCCAGCAGCGCTGGGGACAGCCTCAATTCACCCCTCCACTTT.

This clonotype was recorded at least ten times. The chain joins TRBV6-2 or TRBV6-3 to TRBJ2-7; D may be TRBD1 (5 bases). The CDR3 runs 12 residues. V was pared by 5 bases and J by 5 bases, with 10 bases between. Germline CDR1 and CDR2: MNHEY and SVGEGT. This chain's CDR3 is CASSPGIDEQYF. DNA for the CDR3: TGTGCCAGCAGTCCAGGGATCGACGAGCAGTACTTC.

The CDR3 region is CASSLEGVNTEAFF. Here the CDR3 DNA reads TGCGCCAGCAGCTTGGAGGGGGTGAACACTGAAGCTTTCTTT. V and J are TRBV5-1 and TRBJ1-1; D may be TRBD1 (6 bases). Looked up from germline, CDR1 is SGHRS and CDR2 is YFSETQ. The V end lost 0 bases, the J end lost 0 bases, and 6 bases lay between the germline ends. The CDR3 is 14 residues long.

A remark on this clonotype: A much larger clone sits a single nucleotide away, making a read error possible. The V gene is TRBV4-3, the J gene TRBJ2-1; 7 nucleotides line up with TRBD1. CDR1 and CDR2 from the germline V gene are LGHNA and YSLEER. V lost 1 base and J lost 7; bases outside the gene matches: 4. The CDR3 sequence is 14 residues long. CDR3 in amino acids: CASSQGQGKNEQFF. In DNA form, the CDR3 reads TGCGCCAGCAGCCAAGGACAGGGAAAGAATGAGCAGTTCTTC.

This clonotype came up many times. V usage is TRBV5-1 and J usage is TRBJ2-7; D gene ambiguous. Germline assignment: CDR1 SGHRS and CDR2 YFSETQ. V dropped 1 base and J dropped 2 bases, with 16 bases sitting between them. This CDR3 has 16 amino acids. The CDR3: CASSLTGTTPAYEQYF. The DNA for the CDR3 is TGCGCCAGCAGCTTGACGGGTACTACGCCGGCCTACGAGCAGTACTTC.

This clonotype was seen repeatedly, ten times or more. The genes are TRBV6-1 and TRBJ2-7; maybe TRBD2 (5 bases). Trimming cost V 6 bases and J 3 bases, with 15 bases left between them. This CDR3 has 14 residues. CDR1 is MNHNS, CDR2 SASEGT, per germline. Here the CDR3 reads CASSHGEGSYEQYV. Written as DNA, the CDR3 is TGTGCCAGCAGCCACGGAGAGGGCAGCTACGAGCAGTACGTC.

This clonotype was counted a few times. J is TRBJ2-3 and V is TRBV7-2; D call uncertain. The ends were cut back, 5 bases at V and 0 bases at J, with 12 bases in the middle. From germline, CDR1 is SGHTA and CDR2 FQGNSA. The CDR3 is made up of 15 amino acids. CDR3 region: CASSLYLASTDTQYF. The CDR3 DNA sequence: TGTGCCAGCAGCCTCTATTTAGCAAGCACAGATACGCAGTATTTT.

This clonotype has just a few counts. V gene TRBV5-1 combines with J gene TRBJ1-1; 7 bases are shared with TRBD1. The length of the CDR3 is 16 residues. V was pared by 4 bases and J by 0 bases, with 9 bases of the junction left unmatched. Germline assignment: CDR1 SGHRS and CDR2 YFSETQ. CDR3 sequence (DNA): TGCGCCAGCAGCGGCACAGGGGAACTCATGAACACTGAAGCTTTCTTT. The encoded protein is CASSGTGELMNTEAFF.

This clonotype was seen repeatedly, ten times or more. The chain joins TRBV24-1 to TRBJ1-1, with D uncertain. Germline V gene lookup returns CDR1 KGHDR and CDR2 SFDVKD. V was trimmed by 3 bases and J by 4 bases, leaving 14 bases between them. The CDR3 has 15 amino acids. CDR3 loop: CATSDAGTGITEAFF. In nucleotides, the CDR3 is TGTGCCACCAGTGATGCCGGTACGGGGATCACTGAAGCTTTCTTT.

This clonotype was counted only a few times. This chain connects TRBV5-1 to TRBJ1-3, with 9 bases that match TRBD1. This CDR3 is built from 16 residues. Germline CDR1 SGHRS, CDR2 YFSETQ. V gave up 0 bases and J gave up 0 bases; unmatched junction bases: 1. CDR3 sequence: CASSLVQGASGNTIYF. CDR3 sequence (DNA): TGCGCCAGCAGCTTGGTACAGGGGGCCTCTGGAAACACCATATATTTT.

The rearrangement uses TRBV9 and TRBJ2-3; maybe TRBD1 (7 bases). Trimming stripped 0 bases from V and 3 bases from J, with 11 bases between. Germline V lookup: CDR1 SGDLS, CDR2 YYNGEE. There are 15 residues in the CDR3. The CDR3 loop is CASSVEGAGTDTQYF. CDR3 DNA: TGTGCCAGCAGCGTAGAGGGGGCGGGGACAGATACGCAGTATTTT.

The J gene is TRBJ1-1, the V gene TRBV7-9; D unresolved. With 2 bases removed from V and 1 base from J, the gap between germline ends came to 5 bases. The germline V gene encodes CDR1 SEHNR and CDR2 FQNEAQ (reference sequence). This CDR3 has 13 residues. CDR3 sequence (DNA): TGTGCCAGCAGCTTAATTGGGAACACTGAAGCTTTCTTT. This gives the protein CASSLIGNTEAFF.

This clonotype was observed a few times. V and J are TRBV20-1 and TRBJ2-3; D possibly matches TRBD1 or TRBD2 (7 bases each). Germline CDR1 is DFQATT and CDR2 is SNEGSKA (reference sequence). The V end lost 6 bases, the J end lost 3 bases, and 19 bases lay between the germline ends. This CDR3 comprises 15 residues. The CDR3 sequence is CSAGEGAGETDTQYF. Here the CDR3 DNA reads TGCAGTGCCGGGGAGGGGGCGGGGGAAACAGATACGCAGTATTTT.

A word on this clonotype: This may arise from a read error, as a much more abundant clone is one base away. The chain combines TRBV5-5 with TRBJ1-5; D unresolved. The V gene's germline CDR1 is SGHKS and CDR2 YYEKEE (reference sequence). V lost 0 bases to trimming and J lost 3 bases, with 7 bases between them. The CDR3 spans 14 residues. Here the CDR3 reads CASSLAGYNQPQHF. CDR3 nucleotides: TGTGCCAGCAGCTTGGCGGGATACAATCAGCCCCAGCATTTT. Full variable domain (rest looked up from reference TRBV5-5 and TRBJ1-5): DAGVTQSPTHLIKTRGQQVTLRCSPISGHKSVSWYQQVLGQGPQFIFQYYEKEERGRGNFPDRFSARQFPNYSSELNVNALLLGDSALYLCASSLAGYNQPQHFGDGTRLSIL.

There are many counts of this clonotype. J is TRBJ2-7 and V is TRBV4-3, with 8 bases that match TRBD2. The CDR3 has 14 residues. Germline CDR1 LGHNA, CDR2 YSLEER. With V trimmed by 4 bases and J by 0 bases, 2 bases remained unmatched. The CDR3 coding sequence is TGCGCCAGCAGCCCAGCGGGGGACTCCTACGAGCAGTACTTC. This gives the protein CASSPAGDSYEQYF.

This clonotype came up many times. The rearrangement links TRBV16 to TRBJ1-6, with D unresolved. Germline assignment: CDR1 KGHSY and CDR2 FQNENV. This CDR3 has 13 amino acids. V lost 0 bases, J lost 7 bases, and 4 bases lay in between. CDR3 region: CASSQSGNSPLHF. The CDR3 DNA reads as TGTGCCAGCAGCCAATCTGGGAATTCACCCCTCCACTTT.

This clonotype was found many times. The V call is TRBV6-5, the J call TRBJ2-1; D perhaps matches TRBD1 (6 bases). This CDR3 comprises 15 residues. Germline V CDR1 and CDR2: MNHEY, SVGAGI. Between the trimmed V and J ends, which lost 2 bases and 3 bases, there was a span of 11 bases. The CDR3 DNA reads as TGTGCCAGCAGTTACCGCGGACAGTTCTACAATGAGCAGTTCTTC. It is translated as CASSYRGQFYNEQFF.

This clonotype was counted at least ten times. This chain links TRBV27 with TRBJ2-1; 9 bases fit TRBD2. The CDR3 covers 15 residues. V was pared by 2 bases and J by 4 bases, with 3 bases of the junction left unmatched. Per the germline V gene, CDR1 is MNHEY and CDR2 is SMNVEV (reference sequence). The CDR3 coding sequence is TGTGCCAGCAGTTTAATAGCGGGGGTATACAATGAGCAGTTCTTC. It yields the protein CASSLIAGVYNEQFF.

This clonotype was observed a handful of times. The chain recombines TRBV19 with TRBJ1-2; weak D call: TRBD1 (5 bases). This CDR3 is built from 14 residues. The germline V and J ends were trimmed by 7 bases and 8 bases, with 20 bases remaining between them. Germline CDR1 is LNHDA and CDR2 is SQIVND (reference sequence). The chain's CDR3 is CASKEGRDLWGYTF. The DNA for the CDR3 is TGTGCCAGTAAAGAGGGCAGGGACCTTTGGGGCTACACCTTC.

This clonotype was seen only a few times. The chain links TRBV9 to TRBJ2-7, with D possibly being TRBD1 (6 bases). Trimming stripped 4 bases from V and 9 bases from J, with 20 bases between. The germline gives CDR1 SGDLS, CDR2 YYNGEE. The CDR3 totals 14 residues. This CDR3 is CASSPRTVYVVQYV. DNA for the CDR3: TGTGCCAGCAGCCCCCGGACAGTTTACGTTGTGCAGTACGTC.